Reported below is one TCR beta chain. Repertoires were generated with immunoSEQ multiplex PCR, while TCRdb's copy carries only in-frame clones and drops some. This sample has 15,000 or so clones, with approximately 85% found just once. This sample is part of a study of T cell changes during pregnancy in multiple sclerosis. The source material was CD8+ T cells from peripheral blood mononuclear cells, sampled after pregnancy. This TCR was recovered from a female donor in good health, enrolled as a control in a pregnancy study.

The CDR3 DNA follows: TGTGCCAGCAGGGAAGGGAGCTCTGGGGCCAACGTCCTGACTTTC. Translating it yields CASREGSSGANVLTF. The genes are TRBV13 and TRBJ2-6; D perhaps matches TRBD2 (5 bases). Germline V gives CDR1 PRHDT, CDR2 FYEKMQ (reference sequence). The CDR3 contains 15 residues. V was trimmed by 6 bases and J by 0 bases, leaving 9 bases between them.